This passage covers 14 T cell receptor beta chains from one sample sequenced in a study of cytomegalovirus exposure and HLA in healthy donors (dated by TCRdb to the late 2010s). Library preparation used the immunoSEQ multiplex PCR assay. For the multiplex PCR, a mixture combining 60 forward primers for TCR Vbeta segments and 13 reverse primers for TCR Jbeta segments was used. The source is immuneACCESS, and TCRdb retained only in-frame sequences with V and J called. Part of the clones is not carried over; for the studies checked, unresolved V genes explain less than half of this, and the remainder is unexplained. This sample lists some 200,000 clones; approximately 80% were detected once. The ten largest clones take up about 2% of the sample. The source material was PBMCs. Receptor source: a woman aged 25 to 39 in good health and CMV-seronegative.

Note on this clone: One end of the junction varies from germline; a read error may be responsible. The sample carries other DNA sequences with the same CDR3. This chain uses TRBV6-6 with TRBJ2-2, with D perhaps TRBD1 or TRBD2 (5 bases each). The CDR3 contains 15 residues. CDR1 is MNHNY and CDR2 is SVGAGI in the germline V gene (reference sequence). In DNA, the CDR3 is TGTGCCAGCAGCTACTCGGGGCGGAACACCGGGGAGCTGTTTTTT. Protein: CASSYSGRNTGELFF.

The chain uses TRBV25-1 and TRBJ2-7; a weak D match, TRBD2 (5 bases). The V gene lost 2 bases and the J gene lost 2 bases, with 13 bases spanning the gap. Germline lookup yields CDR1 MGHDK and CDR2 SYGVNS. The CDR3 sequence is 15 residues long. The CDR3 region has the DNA TGTGCCAGCAGTGAACTCGGGGATAGGACCTACGAGCAGTACTTC. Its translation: CASSELGDRTYEQYF.

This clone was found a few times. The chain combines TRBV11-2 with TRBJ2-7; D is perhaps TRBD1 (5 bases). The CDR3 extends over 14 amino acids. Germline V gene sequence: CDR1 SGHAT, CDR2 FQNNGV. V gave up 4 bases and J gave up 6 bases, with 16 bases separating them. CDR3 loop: CASSSIDSFGEQYF. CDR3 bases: TGTGCCAGCAGCTCGATAGACAGTTTTGGCGAGCAGTACTTC.

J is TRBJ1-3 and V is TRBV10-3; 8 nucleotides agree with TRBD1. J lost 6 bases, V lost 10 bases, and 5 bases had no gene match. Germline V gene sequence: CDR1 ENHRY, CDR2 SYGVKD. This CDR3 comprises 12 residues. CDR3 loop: CASMTGVNTIYF. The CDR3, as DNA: TGTGCCAGCATGACAGGGGTAAACACCATATATTTT.

The CDR3 bases are TGTGCCAGCAGCCAAGAAGGAGGGGAATCAGAGACCCAGTACTTC. Its translation: CASSQEGGESETQYF. V gene TRBV4-2 combines with J gene TRBJ2-5, with D possibly matching TRBD2 (6 bases). The V gene lost 0 bases and the J gene lost 4 bases, with 12 bases spanning the gap. This CDR3 spans 15 amino acids. Germline V gene data show CDR1 as LGHNA and CDR2 as YNFKEQ.

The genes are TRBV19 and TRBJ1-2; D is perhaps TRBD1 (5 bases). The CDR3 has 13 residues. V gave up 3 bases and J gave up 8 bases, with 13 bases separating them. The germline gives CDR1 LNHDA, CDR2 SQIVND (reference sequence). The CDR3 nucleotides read TGTGCCAGTAGTATGGAGGGCCCAGGGGGCTACACCTTC. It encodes CASSMEGPGGYTF.

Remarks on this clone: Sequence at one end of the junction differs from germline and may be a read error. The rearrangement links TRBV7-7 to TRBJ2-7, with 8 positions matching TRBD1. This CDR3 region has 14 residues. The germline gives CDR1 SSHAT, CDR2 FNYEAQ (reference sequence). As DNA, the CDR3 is TGTGCTAGCAGCCCGACCACAGGGGGTTACGAGCAGTACTTC. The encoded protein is CASSPTTGGYEQYF.

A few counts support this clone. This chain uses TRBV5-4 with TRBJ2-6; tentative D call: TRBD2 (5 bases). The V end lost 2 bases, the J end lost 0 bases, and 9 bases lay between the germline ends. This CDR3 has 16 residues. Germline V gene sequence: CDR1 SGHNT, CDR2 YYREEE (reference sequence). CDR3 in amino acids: CASSFGSGSGANVLTF. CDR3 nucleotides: TGTGCCAGCAGCTTTGGGAGTGGCTCTGGGGCCAACGTCCTGACTTTC. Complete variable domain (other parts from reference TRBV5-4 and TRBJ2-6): ETGVTQSPTHLIKTRGQQVTLRCSSQSGHNTVSWYQQALGQGPQFIFQYYREEENGRGNFPPRFSGLQFPNYSSELNVNALELDDSALYLCASSFGSGSGANVLTFGAGSRLTVL.

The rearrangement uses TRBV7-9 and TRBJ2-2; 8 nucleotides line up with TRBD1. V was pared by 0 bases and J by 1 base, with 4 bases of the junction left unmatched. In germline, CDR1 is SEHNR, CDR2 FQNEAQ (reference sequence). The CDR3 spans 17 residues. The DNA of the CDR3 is TGTGCCAGCAGCTTAGCCCTCGGGACAGGGAACACCGGGGAGCTGTTTTTT. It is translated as CASSLALGTGNTGELFF.

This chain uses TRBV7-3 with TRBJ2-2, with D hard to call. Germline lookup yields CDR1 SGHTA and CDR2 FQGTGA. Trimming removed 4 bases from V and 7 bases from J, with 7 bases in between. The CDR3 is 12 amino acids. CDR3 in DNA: TGTGCCAGCAGCTCCGGGTACGGGGAGCTGTTTTTT. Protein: CASSSGYGELFF.

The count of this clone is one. The CDR3 sequence: CASQLRGLNTEAFF. The CDR3 bases are TGTGCCAGCCAACTGAGGGGGCTGAACACTGAAGCTTTCTTT. J is TRBJ1-1 and V is TRBV2, with TRBD1 identical over 7 bases. Germline CDR1 is SNHLY and CDR2 is FYNNEI. The CDR3 totals 14 residues. Trimming took 8 bases from V and 0 from J; bases not matched to a gene: 6.

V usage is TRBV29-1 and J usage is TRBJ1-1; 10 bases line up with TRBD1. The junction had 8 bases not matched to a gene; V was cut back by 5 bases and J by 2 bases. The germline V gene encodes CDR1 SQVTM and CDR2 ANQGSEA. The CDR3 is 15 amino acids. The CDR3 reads CSVSDRGRLNTEAFF. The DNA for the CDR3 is TGCAGCGTTTCTGACAGGGGGCGCCTTAACACTGAAGCTTTCTTT.

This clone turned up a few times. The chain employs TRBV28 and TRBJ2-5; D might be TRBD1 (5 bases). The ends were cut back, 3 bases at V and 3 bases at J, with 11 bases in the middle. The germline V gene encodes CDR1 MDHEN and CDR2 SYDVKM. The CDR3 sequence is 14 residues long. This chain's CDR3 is CASSFQGTKETQYF. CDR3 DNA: TGTGCCAGCAGTTTCCAGGGAACCAAAGAGACCCAGTACTTC.

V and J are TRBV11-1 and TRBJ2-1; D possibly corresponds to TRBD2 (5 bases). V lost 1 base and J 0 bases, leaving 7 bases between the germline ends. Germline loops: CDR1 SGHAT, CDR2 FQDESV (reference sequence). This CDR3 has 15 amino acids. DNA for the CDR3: TGTGCCAGCAGCTTAGGGAGCGGCTCCTACAATGAGCAGTTCTTC. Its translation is CASSLGSGSYNEQFF.